Listed below are T cell receptor beta chains from one sample, sequenced in a study of blood T cell repertoires in COVID-19. The table came from immunoSEQ multiplex PCR; TCRdb's copy has only in-frame clones and leaves some out. Of 230,000 or so clones listed, 80% to 85% are singletons. Sequencing used peripheral blood. Receptors were obtained from a man aged 45-65 years with active or convalescent COVID-19. CDR3s include the opening cysteine and the closing phenylalanine or tryptophan.

v_gene	CDR3aa
TRBV7-2	CASSSRTGSNYGYTF
TRBV9	CASSVARDRFTDTQYF
TRBV6-2/TRBV6-3	CASTPGGSYGYTF
TRBV2	CASTVLTGGSGEQYF
TRBV19	CASSVTGGGTGELFF
TRBV6-5	CASKEYYEQYF
TRBV4-2	CASSRGGEVEAFF
TRBV6-2/TRBV6-3	CASSWGGAQETQYF
TRBV27	CASRSLGFYTEAFF
TRBV10-3	CAISSTGGLSTDTQYF
TRBV6-2/TRBV6-3	CASSYSGQGLPYEQYF
TRBV12-3/TRBV12-4	CASSLTANTEAFF
TRBV27	CASSSERRGGGPNYGYTF
TRBV6-6	CASSSTAGAQDF
TRBV18	CASSPGGIGDTQYF
TRBV10-3	CAIDGGAGDTQYF
TRBV19	CASSGTTGVPSGNTIYF
TRBV29-1	CSVVLRDRGTEAFF
TRBV15	CATSRQGPDQPQHF
TRBV19	CASSIGPLNLFDTEAFF
TRBV6-5	CASSRTGVSTGELFF
TRBV19	CASRERGVQETQYF
TRBV19	CASSLTGNTEAFF
TRBV10-3	CAISAVGGPQPYSPLHF
TRBV7-6	CASRRQATYNSPLHF
TRBV18	CASSSDSRYGYTF
TRBV4-1	CASSPIASGGRPGGNEQFF
TRBV6-5	CASSYYRGVGEQYF
TRBV15	CATSRGRLDGGTQYF
TRBV4-1	CASSQDQGGGYTF
TRBV19	CASSIAEGHQETQYF
TRBV4-3	CASSQLGGGYNEQFF
TRBV2	CASSRTGVGTEAFF
TRBV7-8	CASSLGLAGPYNEQFF
TRBV7-2	CASSLAARGGADTQYF
TRBV6-1	CASSEGWSHPRSPLHF
TRBV18	CASSNGASGVTDTQYF
TRBV28	CATQDLKGQGMNNEQFF
TRBV10-3	CAISESGTRRRGQYF
TRBV6-1	CASSEVVAGGPVGYEQYF
TRBV19	CASSAPGQANGYTF
TRBV19	CASIGQGLNTEAFF
TRBV2	CASSAQGSSYEQYF
TRBV7-2	CASSFIGRGGGDEQYF
TRBV2	CASSDSGGGRETQYF
TRBV21-1	CASSKGVSGGPCYEQYF
TRBV5-4	CASSPARGAGNTGELFF
TRBV19	CASLSQVGRVGQPQHF
TRBV21-1	CASSKKGDRLPATNEKLFF
TRBV9	CAPRGTKYGYTF
TRBV5-5	CASSPSPGNNYGYTF
TRBV28	CASSFHAGVAKNIQYF
TRBV5-6	CASSLGPWDRQNSPLHF
TRBV7-2	CASSLGAGYTF
TRBV13	CASSSLARVDTEAFF
TRBV4-3	CASSQDRGSNTGELFF
TRBV6-4	CASSSLGTASRTIYF